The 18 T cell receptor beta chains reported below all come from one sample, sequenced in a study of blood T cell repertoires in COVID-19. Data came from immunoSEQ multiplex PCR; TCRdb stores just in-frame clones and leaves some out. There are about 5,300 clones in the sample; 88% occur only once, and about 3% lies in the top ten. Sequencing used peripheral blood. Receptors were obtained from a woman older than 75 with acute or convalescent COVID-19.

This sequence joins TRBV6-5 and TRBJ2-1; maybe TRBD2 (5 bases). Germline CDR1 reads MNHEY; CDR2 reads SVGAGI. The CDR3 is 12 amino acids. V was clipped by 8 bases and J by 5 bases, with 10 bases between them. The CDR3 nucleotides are TGTGCCAGCCAAAGAGGGAACAATGAGCAGTTCTTC. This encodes CASQRGNNEQFF.

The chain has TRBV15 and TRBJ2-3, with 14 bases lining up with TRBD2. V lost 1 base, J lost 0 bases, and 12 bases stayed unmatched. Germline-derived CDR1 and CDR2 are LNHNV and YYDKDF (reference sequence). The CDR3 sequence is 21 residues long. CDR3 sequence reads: CATSRAGLAGGMETSTDTQYF. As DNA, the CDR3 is TGTGCCACCAGCAGAGCAGGACTAGCGGGGGGTATGGAAACTAGCACAGATACGCAGTATTTT.

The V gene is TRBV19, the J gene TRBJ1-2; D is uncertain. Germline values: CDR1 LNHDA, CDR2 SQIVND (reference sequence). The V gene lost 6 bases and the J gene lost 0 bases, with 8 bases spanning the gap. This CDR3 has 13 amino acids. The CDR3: CASREGTNYGYTF. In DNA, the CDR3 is TGTGCCAGTAGGGAGGGTACTAACTATGGCTACACCTTC.

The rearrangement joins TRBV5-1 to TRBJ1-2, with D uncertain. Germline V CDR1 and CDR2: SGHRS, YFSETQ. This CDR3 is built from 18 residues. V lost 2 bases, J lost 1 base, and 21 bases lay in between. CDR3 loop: CASSLSQISQGGNYGYTF. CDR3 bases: TGCGCCAGCAGCTTATCCCAAATCTCCCAAGGAGGTAACTATGGCTACACCTTC.

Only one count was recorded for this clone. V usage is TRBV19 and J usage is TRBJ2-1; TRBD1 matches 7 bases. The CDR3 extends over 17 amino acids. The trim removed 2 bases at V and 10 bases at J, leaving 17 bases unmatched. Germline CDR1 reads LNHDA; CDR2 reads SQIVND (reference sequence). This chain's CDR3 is CASSIFRPTTGSAEQFF. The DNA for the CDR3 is TGTGCCAGTAGTATATTTAGGCCAACGACAGGGTCGGCCGAGCAGTTCTTC.

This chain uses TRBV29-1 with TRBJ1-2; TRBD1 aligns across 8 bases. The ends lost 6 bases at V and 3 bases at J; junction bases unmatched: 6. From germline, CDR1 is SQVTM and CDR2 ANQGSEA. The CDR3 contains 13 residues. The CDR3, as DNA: TGCAGCGTGCAACAGGGGGGGGACTATGGCTACACCTTC. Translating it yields CSVQQGGDYGYTF.

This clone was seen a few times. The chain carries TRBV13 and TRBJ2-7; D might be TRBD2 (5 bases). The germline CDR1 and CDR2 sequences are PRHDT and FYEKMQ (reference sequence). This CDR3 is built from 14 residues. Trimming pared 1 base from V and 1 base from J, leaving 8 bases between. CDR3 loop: CASSLVRDSYEQYF. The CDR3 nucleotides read TGTGCCAGCAGCTTAGTCCGGGATTCCTACGAGCAGTACTTC.

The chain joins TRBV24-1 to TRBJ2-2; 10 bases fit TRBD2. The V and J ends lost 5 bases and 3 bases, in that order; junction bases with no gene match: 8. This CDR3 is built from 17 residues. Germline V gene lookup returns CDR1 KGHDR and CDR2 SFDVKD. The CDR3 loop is CATSAAGTSVYTGELFF. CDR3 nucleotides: TGTGCCACCAGTGCCGCCGGGACTAGCGTATACACCGGGGAGCTGTTTTTT.

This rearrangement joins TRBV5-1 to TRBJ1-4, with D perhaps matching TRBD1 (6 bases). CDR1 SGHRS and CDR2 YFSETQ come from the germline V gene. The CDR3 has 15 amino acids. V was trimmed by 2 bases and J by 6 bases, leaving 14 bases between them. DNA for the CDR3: TGCGCCAGCAGCTTTCTGGGGGCGGGGGATGAAAAACTGTTTTTT. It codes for CASSFLGAGDEKLFF.

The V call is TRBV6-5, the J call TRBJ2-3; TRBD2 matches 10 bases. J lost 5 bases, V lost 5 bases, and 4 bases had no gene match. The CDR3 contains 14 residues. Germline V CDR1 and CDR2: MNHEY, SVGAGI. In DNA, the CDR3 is TGTGCCAGCAGTATAGCGGGGGGCAGAGATACGCAGTATTTT. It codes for CASSIAGGRDTQYF.

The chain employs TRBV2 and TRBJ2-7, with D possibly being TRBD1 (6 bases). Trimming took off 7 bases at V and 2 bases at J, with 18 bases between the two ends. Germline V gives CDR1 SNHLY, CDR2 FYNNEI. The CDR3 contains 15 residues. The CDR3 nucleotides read TGTGCCAGCAAGGTCAATACAGGGTCAACCTACGAGCAGTACTTC. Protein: CASKVNTGSTYEQYF.

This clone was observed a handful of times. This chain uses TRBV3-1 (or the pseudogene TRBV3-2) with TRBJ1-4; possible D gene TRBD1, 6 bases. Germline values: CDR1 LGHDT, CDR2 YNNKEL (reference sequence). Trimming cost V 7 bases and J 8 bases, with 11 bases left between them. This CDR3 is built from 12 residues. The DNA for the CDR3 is TGTGCCAGCACAGGGGTTGAGGAAAAACTGTTTTTT. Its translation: CASTGVEEKLFF.

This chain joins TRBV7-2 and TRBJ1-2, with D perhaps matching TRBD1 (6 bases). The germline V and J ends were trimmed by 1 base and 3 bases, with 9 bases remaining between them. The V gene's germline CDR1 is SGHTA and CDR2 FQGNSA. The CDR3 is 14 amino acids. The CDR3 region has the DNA TGTGCCAGCAGCTTAGTGAAGGGGGACTATGGCTACACCTTC. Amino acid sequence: CASSLVKGDYGYTF.

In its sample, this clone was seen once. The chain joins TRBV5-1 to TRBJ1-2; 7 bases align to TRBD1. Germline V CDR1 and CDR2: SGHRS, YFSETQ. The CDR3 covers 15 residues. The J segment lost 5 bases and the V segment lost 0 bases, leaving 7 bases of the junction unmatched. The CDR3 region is CASSLGGQTTYGYTF. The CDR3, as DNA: TGCGCCAGCAGCTTGGGGGGACAGACAACTTATGGCTACACCTTC.

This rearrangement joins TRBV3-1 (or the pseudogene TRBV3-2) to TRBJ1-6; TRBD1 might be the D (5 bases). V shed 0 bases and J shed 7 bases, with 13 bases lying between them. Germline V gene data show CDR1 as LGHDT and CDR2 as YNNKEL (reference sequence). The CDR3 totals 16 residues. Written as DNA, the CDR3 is TGTGCCAGCAGCCAAGATTGGGGCAGCAGGAATTCACCCCTCCACTTT. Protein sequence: CASSQDWGSRNSPLHF.

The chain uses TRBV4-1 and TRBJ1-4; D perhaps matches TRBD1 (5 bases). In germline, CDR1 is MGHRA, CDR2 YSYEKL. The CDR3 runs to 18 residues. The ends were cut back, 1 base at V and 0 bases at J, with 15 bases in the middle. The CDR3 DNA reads TGCGCCAGCAGCCAAGCAGTCACACGGGGGGCAACTAATGAAAAACTGTTTTTT. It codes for CASSQAVTRGATNEKLFF.

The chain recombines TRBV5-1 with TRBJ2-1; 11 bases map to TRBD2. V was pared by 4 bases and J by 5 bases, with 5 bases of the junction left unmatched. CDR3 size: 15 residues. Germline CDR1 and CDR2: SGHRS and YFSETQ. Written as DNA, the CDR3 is TGCGCCAGCAGCGGGCTAGCGGGGGGCCACAATGAGCAGTTCTTC. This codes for CASSGLAGGHNEQFF.

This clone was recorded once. CDR3 in DNA: TGTGCCAGCAGTCCCCGGTGGGGCCACGGAGATGAGCAGTTCTTC. Translating gives CASSPRWGHGDEQFF. V and J are TRBV27 and TRBJ2-1; D perhaps matches TRBD1 (5 bases). Trimming took off 5 bases at V and 8 bases at J, with 19 bases between the two ends. Germline V gene lookup returns CDR1 MNHEY and CDR2 SMNVEV (reference sequence). The CDR3 has 15 residues.